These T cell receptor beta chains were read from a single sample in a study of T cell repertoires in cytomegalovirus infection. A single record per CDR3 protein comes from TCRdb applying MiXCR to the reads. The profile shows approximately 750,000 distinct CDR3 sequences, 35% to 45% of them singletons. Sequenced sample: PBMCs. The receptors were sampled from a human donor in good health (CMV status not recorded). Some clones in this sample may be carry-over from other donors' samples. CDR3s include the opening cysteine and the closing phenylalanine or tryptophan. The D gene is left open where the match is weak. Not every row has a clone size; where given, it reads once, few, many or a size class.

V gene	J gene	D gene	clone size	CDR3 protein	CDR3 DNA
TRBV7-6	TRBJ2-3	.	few	CASSLGSTATSTDTQYF	TGTGCCAGCAGCTTAGGGTCCACAGCCACTAGCACAGATACGCAGTATTTT
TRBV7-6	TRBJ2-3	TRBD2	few	CASSSRLAGGPRADTQYF	TGTGCCAGCAGCTCAAGACTAGCGGGGGGGCCGAGGGCAGATACGCAGTATTTT
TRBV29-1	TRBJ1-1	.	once	CSVEGGPNQGTEAFF	TGCAGCGTTGAAGGAGGGCCAAACCAGGGCACTGAAGCTTTCTTT
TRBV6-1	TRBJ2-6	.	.	CASRPTREFVGANVLTF	TGTGCCAGCAGACCAACTCGGGAATTTGTCGGGGCCAACGTCCTGACTTTC
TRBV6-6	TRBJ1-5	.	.	CASRSGVYSNQPQHF	TGTGCCAGCCGGAGCGGGGTTTATAGCAATCAGCCCCAGCATTTT
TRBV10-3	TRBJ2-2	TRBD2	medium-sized	CAISGLADFTGELFF	TGTGCCATCAGTGGACTAGCGGACTTCACCGGGGAGCTGTTTTTT
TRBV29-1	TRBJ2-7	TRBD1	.	CSIGDRGSRKQYF	TGCAGCATTGGGGACAGGGGATCGAGGAAGCAGTACTTC
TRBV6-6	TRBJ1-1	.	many	CASSYAAVQAFF	TGTGCCAGCAGTTACGCGGCAGTGCAAGCTTTCTTT
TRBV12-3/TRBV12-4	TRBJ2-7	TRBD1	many	CASSLSYLATGGFYEQYF	TGTGCCAGCAGTTTATCCTATTTGGCGACAGGGGGGTTTTACGAGCAGTACTTC
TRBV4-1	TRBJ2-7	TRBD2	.	CASSHKTSAPYEQYF	TGCGCCAGCAGCCATAAAACTAGCGCACCCTACGAGCAGTACTTC
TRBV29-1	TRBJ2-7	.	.	CSVGIRGEQYF	TGCAGCGTTGGGATCAGGGGCGAGCAGTACTTC
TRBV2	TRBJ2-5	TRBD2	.	CASTRGLAGAQETQYF	TGTGCCAGCACCCGAGGACTAGCGGGGGCTCAAGAGACCCAGTACTTC
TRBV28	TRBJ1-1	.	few	CASSLAENTEDFF	TGTGCCAGCAGTTTAGCCGAGAACACTGAAGATTTCTTT
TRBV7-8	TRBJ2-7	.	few	CASSLMQRSSYEQYF	TGTGCCAGCAGCTTAATGCAGCGGAGCTCCTACGAGCAGTACTTC
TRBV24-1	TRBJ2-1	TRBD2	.	CATSDFAGGKGNEQFF	TGTGCCACCAGTGATTTTGCGGGAGGGAAAGGCAATGAGCAGTTCTTC
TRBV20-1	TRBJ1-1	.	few	CSAIPRTVMNTEAFF	TGCAGTGCTATTCCGAGGACCGTTATGAACACTGAAGCTTTCTTT
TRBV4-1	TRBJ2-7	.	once	CASSPTSSHEQYF	TGCGCCAGCAGCCCAACGTCGTCTCACGAGCAGTACTTC
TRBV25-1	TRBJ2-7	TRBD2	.	CASSVASPQGGAYEQYF	TGTGCCAGCAGTGTGGCATCTCCGCAGGGAGGGGCCTACGAGCAGTACTTC
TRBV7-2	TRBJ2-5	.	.	CASSFDPRGTQYF	TGTGCCAGCAGCTTTGATCCGCGCGGGACCCAGTACTTC
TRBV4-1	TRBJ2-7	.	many	CASSQGFGGLTYEQYF	TGCGCCAGCAGCCAAGGTTTTGGGGGACTTACCTACGAGCAGTACTTC
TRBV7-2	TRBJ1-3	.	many	CASSFGRASGNTIYF	TGTGCCAGCAGCTTTGGCAGGGCCTCTGGAAACACCATATATTTT
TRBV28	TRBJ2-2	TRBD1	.	CASRKRPGQGLAGELFF	TGTGCCAGCCGAAAACGCCCCGGACAGGGGCTGGCCGGGGAGCTGTTTTTT
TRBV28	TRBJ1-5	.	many	CASSRDTNQPQHF	TGTGCCAGCAGCCGGGACACCAATCAGCCCCAGCATTTT
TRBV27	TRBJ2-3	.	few	CASRTRATDTQYF	TGTGCCAGCAGAACAAGGGCCACAGATACGCAGTATTTT
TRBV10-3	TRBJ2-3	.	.	CAISESPRTGVSDTQYF	TGTGCCATCAGTGAGTCTCCCCGAACGGGAGTGTCCGATACGCAGTATTTT
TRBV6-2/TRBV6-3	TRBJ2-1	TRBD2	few	CASGPSGGSSEQFF	TGTGCCAGCGGGCCTAGCGGGGGGTCCTCAGAGCAGTTCTTC
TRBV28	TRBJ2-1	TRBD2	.	CASSRGGRSEHFF	TGTGCCAGCAGTCGGGGGGGCCGGAGTGAGCATTTCTTC
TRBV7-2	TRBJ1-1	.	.	CASTAGRNTEAFF	TGTGCCAGCACTGCGGGGAGGAACACTGAAGCTTTCTTT
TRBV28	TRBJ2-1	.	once	CASSFYAGTHNEPFF	TGTGCCAGCAGTTTTTATGCGGGCACCCACAATGAGCCGTTCTTC
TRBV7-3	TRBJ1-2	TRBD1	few	CASSLTGTGTEGYTF	TGTGCCAGCAGCTTAACAGGGACCGGGACAGAGGGCTACACCTTC
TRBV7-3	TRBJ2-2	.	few	CASSLNRGELFF	TGTGCCAGCAGCTTAAACAGGGGGGAGCTGTTTTTT
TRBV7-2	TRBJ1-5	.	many	CASSLAPGGRGNQPQHF	TGTGCCAGCAGCTTAGCGCCCGGTGGGCGCGGCAATCAGCCCCAGCATTTT
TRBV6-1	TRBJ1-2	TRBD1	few	CASSPLEGARGYTF	TGTGCCAGCAGCCCATTAGAGGGGGCGCGGGGCTACACCTTC
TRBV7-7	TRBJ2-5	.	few	CASSPTGTDGETQYF	TGTGCTAGCAGCCCCACCGGGACCGACGGGGAGACCCAGTACTTC
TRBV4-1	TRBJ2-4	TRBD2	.	CASSQGRAWGPGGNIQYF	TGCGCCAGCAGCCAAGGTCGGGCTTGGGGGCCGGGAGGGAACATTCAGTACTTC
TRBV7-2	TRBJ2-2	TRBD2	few	CASSLVASGGTGELFF	TGTGCCAGCAGCTTAGTTGCGAGCGGGGGGACCGGGGAGCTGTTTTTT
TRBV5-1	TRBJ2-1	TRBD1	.	CASSLPRQGARNEQFF	TGCGCCAGCAGCTTGCCCAGACAGGGGGCGCGCAATGAGCAGTTCTTC
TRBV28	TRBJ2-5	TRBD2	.	CASSLFPGLAEQETQYF	TGTGCCAGCAGTTTGTTTCCGGGACTAGCGGAGCAAGAGACCCAGTACTTC
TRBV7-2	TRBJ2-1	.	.	CASSRRSRDSYNEQFF	TGTGCCAGCAGCCGTAGATCCAGGGATTCCTACAATGAGCAGTTCTTC
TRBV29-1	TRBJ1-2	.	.	CSVEDQEGRHGYTF	TGCAGCGTTGAAGATCAGGAAGGGAGACATGGCTACACCTTC
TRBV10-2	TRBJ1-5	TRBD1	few	CASRQGQNSNQPQHF	TGCGCCAGCAGACAGGGACAGAATAGCAATCAGCCCCAGCATTTT
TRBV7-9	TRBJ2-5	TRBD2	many	CASSLTSGGQETQYF	TGTGCCAGCAGCTTAACTAGCGGGGGCCAAGAGACCCAGTACTTC
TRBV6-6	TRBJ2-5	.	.	CARGETQYF	TGTGCAAGAGGGGAGACCCAGTACTTC
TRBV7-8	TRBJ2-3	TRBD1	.	CASSFPGTVGGTDTQYF	TGTGCCAGCAGCTTTCCCGGGACAGTGGGGGGCACAGATACGCAGTATTTT
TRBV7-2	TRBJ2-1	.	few	CASSLLGGAGKGFF	TGTGCCAGCAGCCTACTCGGAGGGGCCGGGAAAGGGTTCTTC
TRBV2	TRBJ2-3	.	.	CASRRGDLSTDTQYF	TGTGCCAGCAGGAGGGGGGACCTCAGCACAGATACGCAGTATTTT
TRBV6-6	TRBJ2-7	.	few	CASSQTRDGAYEQYF	TGTGCCAGCAGCCAAACCCGGGACGGTGCCTACGAGCAGTACTTC
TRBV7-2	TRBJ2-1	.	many	CASSLFQGNEQFF	TGTGCCAGCAGCTTATTCCAGGGCAATGAGCAGTTCTTC
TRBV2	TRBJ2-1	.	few	CASSEAVMQSSYNEQFF	TGTGCCAGCAGTGAAGCCGTCATGCAGTCATCCTACAATGAGCAGTTCTTC
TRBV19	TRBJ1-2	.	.	CASSFSDAWDYGYTF	TGTGCCAGTAGCTTTTCGGACGCCTGGGACTATGGCTACACCTTC
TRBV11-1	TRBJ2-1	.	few	CASSVGLAHNEQFF	TGTGCCAGCAGCGTTGGTCTAGCCCACAATGAGCAGTTCTTC
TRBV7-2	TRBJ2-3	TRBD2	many	CASSLRSSGRGGSDTQYF	TGTGCCAGCAGCCTCCGTTCTAGCGGGAGAGGGGGGTCAGATACGCAGTATTTT
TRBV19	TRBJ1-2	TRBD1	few	CASTPTAGTGGNYGYTF	TGTGCCAGTACCCCGACGGCCGGGACAGGGGGTAACTATGGCTACACCTTC
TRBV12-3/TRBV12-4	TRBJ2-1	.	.	CASSGRSPHEQFF	TGTGCCAGCTCGGGCCGCTCGCCCCATGAGCAGTTCTTC
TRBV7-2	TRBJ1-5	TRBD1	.	CDSSLKGQGSPQHF	TGTGACAGCAGCTTAAAGGGACAGGGCTCGCCCCAGCATTTT
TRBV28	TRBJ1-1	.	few	CASSLRPGEGEAFF	TGTGCCAGCAGTTTACGACCGGGGGAGGGTGAAGCTTTCTTT